These 7 T cell receptor beta chains originate from one sample sequenced in a study of shared clonotypes between healthy human individuals. Sequenced by immunoSEQ multiplex PCR; TCRdb stores in-frame clones only, minus some. Of 2 million to 2.5 million clones listed, more than 90% are singletons. The material sequenced was naive CD4+ T cells sorted from blood. Subset here: CD45RA+ positively selected. Receptors were obtained from a man in his late teens or twenties in good health.

As to this clone: The sample holds other DNA sequences that translate to the same CDR3. The V and J genes are TRBV7-2 and TRBJ2-7; 10 bases match TRBD2. With V trimmed by 5 bases and J by 2 bases, 6 bases remained unmatched. Germline assignment: CDR1 SGHTA and CDR2 FQGNSA. This CDR3 spans 15 amino acids. CDR3 protein: CASSPLAGSAYEQYF. As DNA, the CDR3 is TGTGCCAGCAGCCCACTAGCGGGGTCCGCCTACGAGCAGTACTTC.

The chain joins TRBV30 to TRBJ2-1; no definite D call. Between the trimmed V and J ends, which lost 2 bases and 9 bases, there was a span of 14 bases. The germline gives CDR1 GTSNPN, CDR2 SVGIG (reference sequence). This CDR3 comprises 13 residues. For the CDR3, the DNA is TGTGCCTGGAGTCCCTCGCTCGGCGGTGAGCAGTTCTTC. This encodes CAWSPSLGGEQFF.

This clone has just one count. The chain joins TRBV7-3 to TRBJ2-7; 7 bases fit TRBD1. J gave up 5 bases and V 2 bases, and 9 bases lay outside the gene matches. This CDR3 comprises 15 residues. Germline V gives CDR1 SGHTA, CDR2 FQGTGA. The CDR3: CASSLSGQLGNEQYF. CDR3 coding DNA: TGTGCCAGCAGCTTATCGGGACAGCTTGGCAACGAGCAGTACTTC.

The J gene is TRBJ2-1, the V gene TRBV5-1, with TRBD2 matching 8 bases. Germline V gene lookup returns CDR1 SGHRS and CDR2 YFSETQ. This CDR3 is built from 15 residues. J gave up 9 bases and V 0 bases, and 8 bases lay outside the gene matches. CDR3 DNA: TGCGCCAGCAGCTTGGTAGATAGCGGGGTTGGTGAGCAGTTCTTC. This codes for CASSLVDSGVGEQFF.

This clone was detected once. The sample carries other DNA sequences with the same CDR3. The V call is TRBV5-1, the J call TRBJ1-4; a weak D match, TRBD1 (5 bases). Trimming pared 1 base from V and 0 bases from J, leaving 10 bases between. Germline V lookup: CDR1 SGHRS, CDR2 YFSETQ. The CDR3 totals 16 residues. CDR3 bases: TGCGCCAGCAGCTTGACTGGGACGGCAACTAATGAAAAACTGTTTTTT. The encoded protein is CASSLTGTATNEKLFF.

The chain joins TRBV5-1 to TRBJ1-6; TRBD1 matches 10 bases. The CDR3 loop spans 15 amino acids. Germline V lookup: CDR1 SGHRS, CDR2 YFSETQ. Trimming cost V 4 bases and J 10 bases; bases outside gene matches: 8. CDR3 loop: CASSTGTGVMSPLHF. CDR3 nucleotide sequence: TGCGCCAGCAGCACCGGGACAGGGGTAATGTCACCCCTCCACTTT.

This sequence joins TRBV2 and TRBJ1-2, with TRBD1 matching 10 bases. Unmatched junction bases numbered 7, after V lost 5 bases and J lost 4 bases. From germline, CDR1 is SNHLY and CDR2 FYNNEI. This CDR3 comprises 15 residues. The CDR3 spells CASSPGQGIAYGYTF. The CDR3 DNA reads TGTGCCAGCAGTCCGGGACAGGGGATCGCCTATGGCTACACCTTC.